This TCR beta chain was sequenced during a study of blood T cell repertoires in COVID-19. Study information: Sample material is recorded as cDNA or gDNA derived from T cells, B-cell-depleted T cells, or PBMCs.

Here immunoSEQ multiplex PCR was the method, and the copy in TCRdb shows in-frame clones only, minus some. The table includes under 300,000 clones, roughly 82% detected once. Germline lookup yields CDR1 MDHEN and CDR2 SYDVKM. The CDR3 is made up of 15 amino acids. Trimming at V came to 6 bases and at J to 8 bases, leaving 8 bases not matched to a gene. The sequence was obtained from a woman aged 35 to 49 who had recovered from COVID-19. The sequencing input was peripheral blood. The chain employs TRBV28 and TRBJ1-4, with TRBD1 matching 11 bases. The CDR3 loop reads CASRDGQGAREKLFF. As DNA, the CDR3 is TGTGCCAGCAGGGACGGACAGGGGGCGCGAGAAAAACTGTTTTTT.